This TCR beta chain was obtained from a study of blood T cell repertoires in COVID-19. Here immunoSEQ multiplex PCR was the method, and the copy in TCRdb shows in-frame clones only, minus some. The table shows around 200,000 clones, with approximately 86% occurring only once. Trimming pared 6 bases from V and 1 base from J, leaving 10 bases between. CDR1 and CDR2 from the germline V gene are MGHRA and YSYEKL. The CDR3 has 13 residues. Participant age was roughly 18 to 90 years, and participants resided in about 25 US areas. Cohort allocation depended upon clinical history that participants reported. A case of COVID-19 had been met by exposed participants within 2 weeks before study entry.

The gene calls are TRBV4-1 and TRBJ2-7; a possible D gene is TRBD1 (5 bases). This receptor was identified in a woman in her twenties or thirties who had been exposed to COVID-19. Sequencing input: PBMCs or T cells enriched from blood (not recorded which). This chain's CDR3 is CASSPQVSYEQYF. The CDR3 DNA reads TGCGCCAGCAGTCCACAGGTTTCCTACGAGCAGTACTTC.